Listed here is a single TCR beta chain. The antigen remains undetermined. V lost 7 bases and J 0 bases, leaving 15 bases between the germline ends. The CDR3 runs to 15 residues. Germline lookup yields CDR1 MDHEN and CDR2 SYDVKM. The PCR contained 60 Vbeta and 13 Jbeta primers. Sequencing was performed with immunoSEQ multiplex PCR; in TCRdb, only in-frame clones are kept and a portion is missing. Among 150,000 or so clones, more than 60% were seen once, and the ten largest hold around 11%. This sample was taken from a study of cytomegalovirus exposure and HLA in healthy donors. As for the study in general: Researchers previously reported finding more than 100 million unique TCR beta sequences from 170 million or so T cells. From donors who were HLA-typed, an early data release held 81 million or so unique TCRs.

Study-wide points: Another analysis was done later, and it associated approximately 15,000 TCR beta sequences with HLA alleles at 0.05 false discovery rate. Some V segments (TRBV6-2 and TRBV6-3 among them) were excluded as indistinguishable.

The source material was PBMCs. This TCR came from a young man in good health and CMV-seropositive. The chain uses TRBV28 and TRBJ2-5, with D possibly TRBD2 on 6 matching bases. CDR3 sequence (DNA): TGTGCCAGCAAGATTGGGGGGACGCACCAAGAGACCCAGTACTTC. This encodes CASKIGGTHQETQYF.